This T cell receptor beta chain was observed in a study of T-cell memory formation after mild COVID-19. TCRdb analysed the 5' RACE reads with MiXCR anew, one entry per CDR3 protein. The sample consists of approximately 99,000 distinct CDR3 sequences, roughly 19% of them appearing once. This CDR3 contains 12 residues. V trimming: 8 bases; J trimming: 0 bases; junction bases outside the gene matches: 0. Sequenced material: PBMCs or a T cell subset sorted from them (not recorded which). This TCR came from a young man who had mild COVID-19 (a few samples of this study predate the infection). Cell type and time point are not known. The V gene is TRBV12-3 or TRBV12-4, the J gene TRBJ2-5, with TRBD1 matching 7 bases. The CDR3 protein is CASGTDQETQYF. The DNA of the CDR3 is TGTGCCAGCGGGACAGACCAAGAGACCCAGTACTTC.